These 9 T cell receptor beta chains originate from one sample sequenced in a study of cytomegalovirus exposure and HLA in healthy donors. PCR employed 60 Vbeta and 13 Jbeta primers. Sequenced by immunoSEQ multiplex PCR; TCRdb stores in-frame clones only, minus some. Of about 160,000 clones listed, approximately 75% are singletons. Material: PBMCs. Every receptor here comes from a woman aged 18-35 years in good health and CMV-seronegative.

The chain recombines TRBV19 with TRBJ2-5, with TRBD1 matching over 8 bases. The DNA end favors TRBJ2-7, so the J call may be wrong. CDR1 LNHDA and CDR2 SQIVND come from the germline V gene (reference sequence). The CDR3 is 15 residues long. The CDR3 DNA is TGTGCCAGTAGTATGCCAGGGGGCTCGACCTACGAGCAGTACTTC. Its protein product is CASSMPGGSTYEQYF.

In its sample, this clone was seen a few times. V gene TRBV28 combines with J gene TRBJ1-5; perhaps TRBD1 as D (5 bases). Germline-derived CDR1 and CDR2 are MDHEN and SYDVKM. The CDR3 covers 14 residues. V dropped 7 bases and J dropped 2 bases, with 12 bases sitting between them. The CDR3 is CASIRQTGNQPQHF. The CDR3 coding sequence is TGTGCCAGCATAAGACAGACCGGCAATCAGCCCCAGCATTTT.

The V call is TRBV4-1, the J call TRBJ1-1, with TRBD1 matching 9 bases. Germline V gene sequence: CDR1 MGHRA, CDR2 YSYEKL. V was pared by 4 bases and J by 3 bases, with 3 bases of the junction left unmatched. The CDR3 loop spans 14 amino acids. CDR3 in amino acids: CASSRQGDYTEAFF. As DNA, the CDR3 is TGCGCCAGCAGCCGACAGGGGGACTACACTGAAGCTTTCTTT.

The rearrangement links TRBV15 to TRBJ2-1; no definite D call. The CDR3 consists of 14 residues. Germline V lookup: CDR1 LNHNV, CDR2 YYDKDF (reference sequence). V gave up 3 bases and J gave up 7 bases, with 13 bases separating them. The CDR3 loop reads CATSSYPLRNEQFF. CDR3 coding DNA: TGTGCCACCAGCAGTTACCCACTCCGGAATGAGCAGTTCTTC.

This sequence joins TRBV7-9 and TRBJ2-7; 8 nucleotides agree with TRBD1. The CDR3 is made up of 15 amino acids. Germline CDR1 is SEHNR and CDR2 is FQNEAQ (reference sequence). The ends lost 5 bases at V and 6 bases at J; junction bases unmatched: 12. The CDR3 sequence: CASSLGQGGVVEQYF. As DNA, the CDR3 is TGTGCCAGCAGCCTAGGACAGGGCGGAGTAGTCGAGCAGTACTTC.

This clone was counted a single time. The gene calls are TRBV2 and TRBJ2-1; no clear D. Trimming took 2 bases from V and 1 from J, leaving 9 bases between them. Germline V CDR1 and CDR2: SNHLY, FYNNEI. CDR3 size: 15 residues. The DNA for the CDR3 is TGTGCCAGCAGTGAAAACATCCCATCCTACAATGAGCAGTTCTTC. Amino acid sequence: CASSENIPSYNEQFF.

The CDR3 DNA follows: TGTGCCAGCAGGCACGGACAGGAAAAACTGTTTTTT. Translated: CASRHGQEKLFF. The gene calls are TRBV6-5 and TRBJ1-4; a weak D match, TRBD1 (6 bases). The V end lost 6 bases, the J end lost 8 bases, and 10 bases lay between the germline ends. Germline CDR1 is MNHEY and CDR2 is SVGAGI. This CDR3 has 12 amino acids.

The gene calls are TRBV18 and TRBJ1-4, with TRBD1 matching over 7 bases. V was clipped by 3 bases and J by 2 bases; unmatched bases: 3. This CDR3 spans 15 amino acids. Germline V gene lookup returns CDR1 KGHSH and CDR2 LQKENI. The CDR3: CASSPTGLTNEKLFF. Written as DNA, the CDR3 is TGTGCCAGCTCACCGACAGGGTTGACTAATGAAAAACTGTTTTTT.

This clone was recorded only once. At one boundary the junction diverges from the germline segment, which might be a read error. Here the CDR3 reads CASGVGLAGTETQYF. The CDR3 region has the DNA TGTGCCAGCGGCGTAGGGCTAGCGGGAACAGAGACCCAGTACTTC. V usage is TRBV9 and J usage is TRBJ2-5; 9 nucleotides align to TRBD2. The length of the CDR3 is 15 residues. Germline V gene lookup returns CDR1 SGDLS and CDR2 YYNGEE.